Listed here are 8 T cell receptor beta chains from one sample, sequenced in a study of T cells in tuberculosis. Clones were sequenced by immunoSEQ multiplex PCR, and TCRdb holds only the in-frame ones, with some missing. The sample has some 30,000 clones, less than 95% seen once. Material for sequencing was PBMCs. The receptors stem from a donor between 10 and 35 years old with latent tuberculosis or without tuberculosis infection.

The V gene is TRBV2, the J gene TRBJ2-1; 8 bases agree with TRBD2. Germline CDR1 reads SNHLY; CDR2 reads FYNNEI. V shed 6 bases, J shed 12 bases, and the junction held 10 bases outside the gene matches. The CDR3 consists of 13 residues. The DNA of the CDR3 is TGTGCCAGCAGCACCAAACCGGGACTAGTGCAGTTCTTC. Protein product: CASSTKPGLVQFF. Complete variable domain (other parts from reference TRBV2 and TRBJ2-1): EPEVTQTPSHQVTQMGQEVILRCVPISNHLYFYWYRQILGQKVEFLVSFYNNEISEKSEIFDDQFSVERPDGSNFTLKIRSTKLEDSAMYFCASSTKPGLVQFFGPGTRLTVL.

Here the CDR3 DNA reads TGCAGCGTTGAAATGGGACTAGCGTCCTCCTACAATGAGCAGTTCTTC. This gives the protein CSVEMGLASSYNEQFF. The chain has TRBV29-1 and TRBJ2-1, with 10 nucleotides matching TRBD2. Germline V gene lookup returns CDR1 SQVTM and CDR2 ANQGSEA. The CDR3 length is 16 residues. V was clipped by 2 bases and J by 0 bases; unmatched bases: 4.

As DNA, the CDR3 is TGTGCCAGCAGCGGACAGGGCTATGGCTACACCTTC. Amino acid sequence: CASSGQGYGYTF. This sequence joins TRBV6-5 and TRBJ1-2; 8 bases line up with TRBD1. Trimming took 6 bases from V and 4 from J; bases not matched to a gene: 1. Germline V CDR1 and CDR2: MNHEY, SVGAGI. The CDR3 covers 12 residues.

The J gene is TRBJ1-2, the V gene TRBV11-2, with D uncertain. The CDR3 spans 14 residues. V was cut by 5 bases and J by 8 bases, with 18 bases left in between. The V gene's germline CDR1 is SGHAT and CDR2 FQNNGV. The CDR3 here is CASSPLVNLRGYTF. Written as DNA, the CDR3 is TGTGCCAGCAGCCCATTGGTTAACCTACGCGGCTACACCTTC.

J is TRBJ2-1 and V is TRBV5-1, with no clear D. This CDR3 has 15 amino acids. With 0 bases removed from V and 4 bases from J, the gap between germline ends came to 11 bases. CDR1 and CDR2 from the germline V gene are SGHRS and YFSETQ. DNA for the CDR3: TGCGCCAGCAGCTTGGGGGCTTCCTTTTACAATGAGCAGTTCTTC. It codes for CASSLGASFYNEQFF.

The CDR3: CASSFTKGGARPGNTIYF. The CDR3 bases are TGTGCCAGCAGCTTTACAAAAGGCGGGGCACGCCCTGGAAACACCATATATTTT. V and J are TRBV7-8 and TRBJ1-3; a weak D match, TRBD1 (5 bases). Looked up from germline, CDR1 is SGHVS and CDR2 is FQNEAQ. V dropped 3 bases and J dropped 2 bases, with 20 bases sitting between them. The CDR3 is 18 residues long.

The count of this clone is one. CDR3 in amino acids: CASSSPYEQYF. The CDR3 nucleotides are TGTGCCAGCAGTTCCCCTTACGAGCAGTACTTC. The chain recombines TRBV27 with TRBJ2-7; D is undetermined. This CDR3 is built from 11 residues. The ends were cut back, 4 bases at V and 4 bases at J, with 5 bases in the middle. The germline gives CDR1 MNHEY, CDR2 SMNVEV (reference sequence).

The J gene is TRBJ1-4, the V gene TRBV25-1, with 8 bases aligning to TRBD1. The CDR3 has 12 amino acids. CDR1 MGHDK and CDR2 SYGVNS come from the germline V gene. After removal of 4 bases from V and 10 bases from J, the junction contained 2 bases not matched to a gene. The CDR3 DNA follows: TGTGCCAGCAGTGTCGGACAGGGAAAACTGTTTTTT. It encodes CASSVGQGKLFF.